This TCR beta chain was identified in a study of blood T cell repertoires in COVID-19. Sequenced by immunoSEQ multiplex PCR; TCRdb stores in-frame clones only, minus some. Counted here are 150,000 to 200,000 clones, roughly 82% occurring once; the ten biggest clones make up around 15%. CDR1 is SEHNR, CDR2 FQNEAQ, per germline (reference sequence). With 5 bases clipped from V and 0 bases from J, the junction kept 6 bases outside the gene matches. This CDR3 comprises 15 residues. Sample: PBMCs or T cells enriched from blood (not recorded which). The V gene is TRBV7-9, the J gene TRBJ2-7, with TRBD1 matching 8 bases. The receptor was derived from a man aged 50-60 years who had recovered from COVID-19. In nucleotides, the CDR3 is TGTGCCAGCAGCACAAGCAGGGGGCTCTCCTACGAGCAGTACTTC. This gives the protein CASSTSRGLSYEQYF.